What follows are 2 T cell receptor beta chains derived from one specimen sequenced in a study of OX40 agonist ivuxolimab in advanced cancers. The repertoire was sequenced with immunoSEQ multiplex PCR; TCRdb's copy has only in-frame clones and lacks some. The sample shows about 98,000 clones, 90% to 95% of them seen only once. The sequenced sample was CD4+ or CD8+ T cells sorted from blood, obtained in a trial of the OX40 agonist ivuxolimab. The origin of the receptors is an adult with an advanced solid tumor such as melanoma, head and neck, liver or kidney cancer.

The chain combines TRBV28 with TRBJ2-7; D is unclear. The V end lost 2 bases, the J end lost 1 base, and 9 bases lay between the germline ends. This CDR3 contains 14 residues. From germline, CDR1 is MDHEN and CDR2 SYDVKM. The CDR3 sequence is CASSLAERSYEQYF. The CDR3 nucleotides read TGTGCCAGCAGTTTAGCGGAGAGGTCCTACGAGCAGTACTTC.

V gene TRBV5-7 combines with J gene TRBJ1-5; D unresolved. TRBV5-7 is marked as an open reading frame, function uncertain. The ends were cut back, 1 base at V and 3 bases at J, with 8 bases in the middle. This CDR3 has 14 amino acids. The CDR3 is CASSLFGYNQPQHF. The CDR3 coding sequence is TGTGCCAGCAGCTTGTTCGGTTACAATCAGCCCCAGCATTTT.